This TCR beta chain was obtained from a study of naive and memory T cell subsets. Remarks on this clonotype: The antigen remains undetermined.

Unmatched junction bases numbered 6, after V lost 1 base and J lost 8 bases. Germline V gene data show CDR1 as SEHNR and CDR2 as FQNEAQ (reference sequence). The CDR3 runs 17 residues. Study-level points and caveats: Between naive and memory subsets, TCR abundance power law exponents differed.

An equimolar mix of two oligonucleotides served as the beta constant-region primer for TRBC1 and TRBC2. Each CDR3 protein gets one entry after TCRdb re-called the UMI-ligation and nested PCR reads with MiXCR. Here the sample spans tens of thousands of distinct CDR3 sequences, approximately 14% being singletons. V usage is TRBV7-9 and J usage is TRBJ2-1; TRBD2 matches at 15 bases. Material: central memory CD4+ T cells from blood. The sequence derives from a human donor in good health. CDR3: CASSLGRGLAGGDEQFF. The CDR3 DNA is TGTGCCAGCAGCTTAGGCAGGGGACTAGCGGGAGGCGATGAGCAGTTCTTC.